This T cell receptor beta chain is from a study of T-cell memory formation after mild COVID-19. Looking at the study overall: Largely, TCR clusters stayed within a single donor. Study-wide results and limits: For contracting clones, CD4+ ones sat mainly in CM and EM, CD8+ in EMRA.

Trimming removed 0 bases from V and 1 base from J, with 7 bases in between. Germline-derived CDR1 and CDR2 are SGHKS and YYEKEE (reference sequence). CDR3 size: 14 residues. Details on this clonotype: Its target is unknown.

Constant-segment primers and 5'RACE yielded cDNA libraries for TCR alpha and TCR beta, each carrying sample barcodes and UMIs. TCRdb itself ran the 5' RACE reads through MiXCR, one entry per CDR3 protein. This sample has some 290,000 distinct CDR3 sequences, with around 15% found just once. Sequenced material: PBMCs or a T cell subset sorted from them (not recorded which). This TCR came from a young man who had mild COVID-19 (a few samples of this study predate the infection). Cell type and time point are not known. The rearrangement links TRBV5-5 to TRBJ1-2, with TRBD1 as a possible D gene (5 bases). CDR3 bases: TGTGCCAGCAGCTTGGCCGGGGGTAACTATGGCTACACCTTC. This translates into CASSLAGGNYGYTF.